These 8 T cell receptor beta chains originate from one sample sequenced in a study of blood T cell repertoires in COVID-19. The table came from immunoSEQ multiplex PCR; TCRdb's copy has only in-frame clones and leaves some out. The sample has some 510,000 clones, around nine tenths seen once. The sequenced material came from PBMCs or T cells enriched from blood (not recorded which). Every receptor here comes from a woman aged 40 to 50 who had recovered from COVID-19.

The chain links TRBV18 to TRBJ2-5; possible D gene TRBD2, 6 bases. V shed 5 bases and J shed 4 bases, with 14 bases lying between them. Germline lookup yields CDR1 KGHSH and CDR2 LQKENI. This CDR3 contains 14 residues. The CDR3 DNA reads TGTGCCAGCTCAGCCGGGACTTTGCGAGAGACCCAGTACTTC. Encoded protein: CASSAGTLRETQYF. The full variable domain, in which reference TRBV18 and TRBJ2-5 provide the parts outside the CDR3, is NAGVMQNPRHLVRRRGQEARLRCSPMKGHSHVYWYRQLPEEGLKFMVYLQKENIIDESGMPKERFSAEFPKEGPSILRIQQVVRGDSAAYFCASSAGTLRETQYFGPGTRLLVL.

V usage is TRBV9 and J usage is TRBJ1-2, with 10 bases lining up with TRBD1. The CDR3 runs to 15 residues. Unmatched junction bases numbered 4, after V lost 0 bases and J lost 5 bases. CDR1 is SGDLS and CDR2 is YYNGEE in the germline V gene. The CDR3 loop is CASSVETGGAYGYTF. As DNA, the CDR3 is TGTGCCAGCAGCGTAGAGACAGGGGGCGCGTATGGCTACACCTTC.

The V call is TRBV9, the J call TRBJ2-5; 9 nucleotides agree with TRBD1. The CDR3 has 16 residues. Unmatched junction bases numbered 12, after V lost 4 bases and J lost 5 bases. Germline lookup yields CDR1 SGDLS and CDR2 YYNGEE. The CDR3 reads CASSTNPGQGWETQYF. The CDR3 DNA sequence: TGTGCCAGCAGCACTAATCCGGGACAGGGCTGGGAGACCCAGTACTTC.

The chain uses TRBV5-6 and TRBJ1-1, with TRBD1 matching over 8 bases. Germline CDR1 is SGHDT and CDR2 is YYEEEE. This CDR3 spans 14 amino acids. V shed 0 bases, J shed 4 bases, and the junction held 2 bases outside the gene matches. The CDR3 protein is CASSLGTGFTEAFF. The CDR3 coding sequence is TGTGCCAGCAGCTTGGGGACAGGGTTCACTGAAGCTTTCTTT.

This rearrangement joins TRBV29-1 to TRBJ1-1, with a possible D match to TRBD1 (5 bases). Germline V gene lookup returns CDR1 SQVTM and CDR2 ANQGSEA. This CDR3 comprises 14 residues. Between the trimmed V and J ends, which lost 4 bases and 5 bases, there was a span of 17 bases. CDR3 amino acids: CSVARQTGETEAFF. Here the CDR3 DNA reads TGCAGCGTTGCGCGACAGACGGGAGAAACTGAAGCTTTCTTT.

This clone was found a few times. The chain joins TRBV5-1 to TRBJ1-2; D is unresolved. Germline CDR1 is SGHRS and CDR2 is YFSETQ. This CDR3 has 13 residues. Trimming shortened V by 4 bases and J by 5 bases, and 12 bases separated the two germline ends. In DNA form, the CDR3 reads TGCGCCAGCAGCCCGACTACCGTTTATGGCTACACCTTC. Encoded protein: CASSPTTVYGYTF.

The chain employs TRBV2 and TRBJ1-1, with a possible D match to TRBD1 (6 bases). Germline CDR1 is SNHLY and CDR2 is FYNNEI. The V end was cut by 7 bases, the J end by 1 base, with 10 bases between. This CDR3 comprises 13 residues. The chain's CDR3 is CASTKQGNTEAFF. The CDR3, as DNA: TGTGCCAGCACCAAACAGGGGAACACTGAAGCTTTCTTT.

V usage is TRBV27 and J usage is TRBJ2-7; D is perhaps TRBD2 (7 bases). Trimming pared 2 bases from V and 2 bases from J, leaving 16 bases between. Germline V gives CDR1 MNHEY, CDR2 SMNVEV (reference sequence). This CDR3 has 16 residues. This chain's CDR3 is CASSLRGGQGAYEQYF. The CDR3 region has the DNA TGTGCCAGCAGTTTACGCGGGGGCCAAGGGGCCTACGAGCAGTACTTC.